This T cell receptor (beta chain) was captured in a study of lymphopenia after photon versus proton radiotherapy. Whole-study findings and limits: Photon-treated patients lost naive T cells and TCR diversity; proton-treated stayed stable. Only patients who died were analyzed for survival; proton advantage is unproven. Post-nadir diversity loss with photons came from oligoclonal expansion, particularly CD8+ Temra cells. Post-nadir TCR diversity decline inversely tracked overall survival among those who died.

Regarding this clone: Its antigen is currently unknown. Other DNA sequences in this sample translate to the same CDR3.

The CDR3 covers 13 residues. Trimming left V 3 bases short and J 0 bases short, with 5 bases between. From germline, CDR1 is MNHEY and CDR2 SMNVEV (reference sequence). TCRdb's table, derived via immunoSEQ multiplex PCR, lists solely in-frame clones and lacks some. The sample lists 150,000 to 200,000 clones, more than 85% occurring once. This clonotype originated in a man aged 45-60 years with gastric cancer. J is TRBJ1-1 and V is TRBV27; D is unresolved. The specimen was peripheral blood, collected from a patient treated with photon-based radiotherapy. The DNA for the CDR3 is TGTGCCAGCAGTTTTAGGGTGAACACTGAAGCTTTCTTT. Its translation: CASSFRVNTEAFF.